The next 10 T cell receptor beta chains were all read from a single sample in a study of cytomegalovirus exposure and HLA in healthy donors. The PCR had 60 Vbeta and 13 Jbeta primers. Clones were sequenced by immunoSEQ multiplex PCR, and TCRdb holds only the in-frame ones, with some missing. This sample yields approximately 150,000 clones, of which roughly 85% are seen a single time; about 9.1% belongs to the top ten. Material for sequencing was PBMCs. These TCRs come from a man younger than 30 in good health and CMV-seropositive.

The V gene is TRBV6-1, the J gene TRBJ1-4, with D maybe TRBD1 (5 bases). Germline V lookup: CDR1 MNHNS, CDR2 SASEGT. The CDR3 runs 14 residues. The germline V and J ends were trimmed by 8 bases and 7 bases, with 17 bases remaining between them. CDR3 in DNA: TGTGCCAGCCTTAGCGCGGGACGGCCTGAAAAACTGTTTTTT. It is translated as CASLSAGRPEKLFF.

This chain's CDR3 is CASSPGQGTDTQYF. Here the CDR3 DNA reads TGTGCCAGCTCACCGGGACAGGGGACAGATACGCAGTATTTT. The chain couples TRBV18 to TRBJ2-3, with 10 nucleotides matching TRBD1. CDR3 length equals 14 residues. CDR1 KGHSH and CDR2 LQKENI come from the germline V gene. Unmatched junction bases numbered 0, after V lost 3 bases and J lost 3 bases.

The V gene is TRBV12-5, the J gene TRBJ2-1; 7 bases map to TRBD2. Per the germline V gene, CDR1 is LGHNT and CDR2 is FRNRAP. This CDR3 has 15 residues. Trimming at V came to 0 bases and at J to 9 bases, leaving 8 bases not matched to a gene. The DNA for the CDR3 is TGTGCTAGTGGTTTGGTAGTAGTGGGGGGGGGTGAGCAGTTCTTC. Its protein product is CASGLVVVGGGEQFF.

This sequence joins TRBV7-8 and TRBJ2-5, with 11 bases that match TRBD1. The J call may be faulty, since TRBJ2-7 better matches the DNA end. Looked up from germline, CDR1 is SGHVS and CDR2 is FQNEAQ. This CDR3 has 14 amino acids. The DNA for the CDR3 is TGTGCCAGCAGCTTAGGGACAGGGGGCGTCGAGCAGTACTTC. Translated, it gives CASSLGTGGVEQYF.

The CDR3: CATSSAPRGRSNQPQHF. The CDR3 coding sequence is TGTGCCACCAGCAGCGCCCCCAGGGGTAGGAGCAATCAGCCCCAGCATTTT. The V and J genes are TRBV15 and TRBJ1-5, with TRBD1 as a possible D gene (6 bases). Trimming removed 3 bases from V and 1 base from J, with 16 bases in between. The CDR3 loop spans 17 amino acids. In germline, CDR1 is LNHNV, CDR2 YYDKDF (reference sequence). Full variable domain (missing parts from reference TRBV15 and TRBJ1-5): DAMVIQNPRYQVTQFGKPVTLSCSQTLNHNVMYWYQQKSSQAPKLLFHYYDKDFNNEADTPDNFQSRRPNTSFCFLDIRSPGLGDTAMYLCATSSAPRGRSNQPQHFGDGTRLSIL.

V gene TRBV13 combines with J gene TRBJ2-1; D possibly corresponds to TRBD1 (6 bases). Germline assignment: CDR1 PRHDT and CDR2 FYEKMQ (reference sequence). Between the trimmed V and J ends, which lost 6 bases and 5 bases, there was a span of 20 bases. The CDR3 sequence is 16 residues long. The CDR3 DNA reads TGTGCCAGCAGGGGGAATTCAGGGGAGTTTAACAATGAGCAGTTCTTC. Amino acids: CASRGNSGEFNNEQFF.

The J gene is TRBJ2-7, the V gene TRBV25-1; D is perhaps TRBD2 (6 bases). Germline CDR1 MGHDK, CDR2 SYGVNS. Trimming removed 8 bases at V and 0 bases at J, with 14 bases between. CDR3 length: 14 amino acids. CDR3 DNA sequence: TGTGCCAGCCGCGGGGCAGCGAGCTCCTACGAGCAGTACTTC. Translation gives CASRGAASSYEQYF.

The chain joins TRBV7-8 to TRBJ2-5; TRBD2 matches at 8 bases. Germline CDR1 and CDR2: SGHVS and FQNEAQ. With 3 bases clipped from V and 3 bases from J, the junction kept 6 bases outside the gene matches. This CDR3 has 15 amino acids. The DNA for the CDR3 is TGTGCCAGCAGCTTTCCGGGACTAGGGGAAGAGACCCAGTACTTC. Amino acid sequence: CASSFPGLGEETQYF.

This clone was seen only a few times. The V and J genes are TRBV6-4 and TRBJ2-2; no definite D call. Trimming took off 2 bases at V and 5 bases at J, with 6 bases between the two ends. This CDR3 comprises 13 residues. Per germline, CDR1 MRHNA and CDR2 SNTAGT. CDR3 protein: CASSDGGTGELFF. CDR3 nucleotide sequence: TGTGCCAGCAGTGACGGCGGTACCGGGGAGCTGTTTTTT.

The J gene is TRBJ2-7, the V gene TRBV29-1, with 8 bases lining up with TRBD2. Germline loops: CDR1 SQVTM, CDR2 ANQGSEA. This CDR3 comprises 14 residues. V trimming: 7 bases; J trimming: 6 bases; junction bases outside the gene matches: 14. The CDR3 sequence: CSGGAGVSSGEQYF. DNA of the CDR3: TGCAGCGGGGGAGCGGGAGTAAGTAGTGGCGAGCAGTACTTC.